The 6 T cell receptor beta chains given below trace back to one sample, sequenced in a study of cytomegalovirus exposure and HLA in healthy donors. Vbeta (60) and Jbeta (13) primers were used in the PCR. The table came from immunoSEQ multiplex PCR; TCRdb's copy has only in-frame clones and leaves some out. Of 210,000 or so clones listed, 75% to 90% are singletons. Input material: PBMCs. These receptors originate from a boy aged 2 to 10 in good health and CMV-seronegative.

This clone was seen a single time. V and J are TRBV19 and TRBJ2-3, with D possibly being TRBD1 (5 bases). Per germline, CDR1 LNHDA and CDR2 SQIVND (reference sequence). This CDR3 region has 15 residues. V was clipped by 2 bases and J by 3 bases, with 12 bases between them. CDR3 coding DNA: TGTGCCAGTAGTATAAAGGGGTTGGTGACAGATACGCAGTATTTT. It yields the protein CASSIKGLVTDTQYF.

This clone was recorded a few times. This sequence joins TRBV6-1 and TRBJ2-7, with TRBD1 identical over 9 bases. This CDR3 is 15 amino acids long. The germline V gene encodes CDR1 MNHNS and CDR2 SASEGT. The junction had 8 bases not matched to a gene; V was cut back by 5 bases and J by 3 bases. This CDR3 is CASSNEQGAVYEQYF. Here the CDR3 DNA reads TGTGCCAGCAGTAATGAACAGGGGGCTGTCTACGAGCAGTACTTC.

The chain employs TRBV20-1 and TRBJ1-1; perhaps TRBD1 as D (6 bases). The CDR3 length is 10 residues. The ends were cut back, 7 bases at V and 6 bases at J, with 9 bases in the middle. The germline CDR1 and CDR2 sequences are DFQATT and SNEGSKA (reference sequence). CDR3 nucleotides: TGCAGTGTGAAGGGGGCTGAAGCTTTCTTT. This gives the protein CSVKGAEAFF.

The CDR3 spells CASSLGLAGGYNEQFF. The DNA for the CDR3 is TGTGCCAGTAGTCTTGGACTAGCGGGAGGGTACAATGAGCAGTTCTTC. This chain uses TRBV19 with TRBJ2-1; 15 bases agree with TRBD2. The CDR3 extends over 16 amino acids. The germline V gene has CDR1 LNHDA and CDR2 SQIVND (reference sequence). With 5 bases clipped from V and 4 bases from J, the junction kept 3 bases outside the gene matches.

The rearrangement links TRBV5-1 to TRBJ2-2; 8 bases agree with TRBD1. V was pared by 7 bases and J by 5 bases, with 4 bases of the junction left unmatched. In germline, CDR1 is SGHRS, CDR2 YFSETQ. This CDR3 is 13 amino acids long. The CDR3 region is CASRQGKTGELFF. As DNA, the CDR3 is TGCGCCAGCCGACAGGGGAAGACCGGGGAGCTGTTTTTT. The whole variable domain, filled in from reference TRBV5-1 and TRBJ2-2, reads KAGVTQTPRYLIKTRGQQVTLSCSPISGHRSVSWYQQTPGQGLQFLFEYFSETQRNKGNFPGRFSGRQFSNSRSEMNVSTLELGDSALYLCASRQGKTGELFFGEGSRLTVL.

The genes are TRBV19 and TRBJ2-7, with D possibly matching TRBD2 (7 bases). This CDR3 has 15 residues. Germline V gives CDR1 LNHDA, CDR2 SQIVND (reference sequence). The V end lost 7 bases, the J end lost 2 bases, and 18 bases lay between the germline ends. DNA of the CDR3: TGTGCCAGTACCCCGTCGGGGGGCTACACCTACGAGCAGTACTTC. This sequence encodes CASTPSGGYTYEQYF.